Sequencing of this TCR beta chain was carried out in a study of blood T cell repertoires in COVID-19. Study-level information: Sample material is recorded as cDNA or gDNA derived from T cells, B-cell-depleted T cells, or PBMCs.

Measured with immunoSEQ multiplex PCR; TCRdb has only the in-frame clones, and not every one. The table lists roughly 100,000 clones, 70% to 90% of them singletons. V shed 5 bases, J shed 3 bases, and the junction held 20 bases outside the gene matches. CDR1 is SGHVS, CDR2 FQNEAQ, per germline. The CDR3 length is 19 residues. Source material: peripheral blood. The TCR originated in a man aged 45-60 years with active COVID-19. The chain employs TRBV7-8 and TRBJ1-1, with 8 nucleotides matching TRBD1. The CDR3 loop is CASSPRRAQGARLDTEAFF. The CDR3 DNA sequence: TGTGCCAGCAGCCCCCGACGCGCGCAGGGGGCGCGGTTGGACACTGAAGCTTTCTTT.